This TCR beta chain emerged from a study of CD8 T cells in ankylosing spondylitis (dated by TCRdb to 2016 to 2017). In the study overall: The study profiled T cell receptor beta repertoires in healthy donors and ankylosing spondylitis patients to find disease-linked TCR variants. Peripheral blood was sampled, and synovial fluid was also collected from ankylosing spondylitis patients. The whole study cohort included 108 healthy donors and 20 to 30 ankylosing spondylitis patients. Broader findings and caveats from the paper: A TCR beta motif made up of several highly homologous amino acid variants appeared to be characteristic of blood from ankylosing spondylitis patients. In peripheral blood, the disease-linked clones were found at relatively low frequencies and had a CD8+ phenotype. The disease-linked clones were reported to be significantly enriched in matched synovial fluid samples from ankylosing spondylitis patients. Some motif variants had previously been reported in the synovial fluid and blood of reactive arthritis patients, which suggests shared mechanisms of disease initiation.

V is clipped by 4 bases and J by 4 bases, and the sequence between their germline boundaries is 14 bases long. From the cysteine through the phenylalanine, the CDR3 covers 14 amino acids. The retained sequence is limited to the CDR3, 42 bases, with the frame set at the first base. Via the germline V gene (reference sequence), CDR1 is DFQATT and CDR2 SNEGSKA. This clonotype was counted between two and nine times. Its antigen is not yet known. Nothing much larger sits one base from this clone, and base qualities are not available. Sequencing relied on an Illumina HiSeq 2500. Quantitative 5'-RACE with molecular barcodes was the method used to prepare the TCR beta libraries. Processing in the source paper ran as follows. Disease-linked TCR variants were identified with a new computational method built on a probabilistic model of VDJ rearrangement. TCRdb cleaned the public reads at Q25 with fastp, built clones with MiXCR and kept in-frame beta chains. Each CDR3 protein appears once, grouped with its most common genes and DNA. For this entry, the V and J calls and clone size follow TCRdb and not the study's own pipeline. The sample data list about 170,000 distinct CDR3 sequences, and approximately 20% of these were observed just once. The ten largest clones take up approximately 7.8% of the sample.

The sequencing sample was made of blood, either unsorted or a sorted T cell fraction (not recorded which). The chain employs TRBV20-1 and TRBJ1-3; no confident D gene assignment can be made. This sequence was found in a male donor with ankylosing spondylitis or in good health (not recorded which). The nucleotide sequence reads as follows: TGCAGTGCTACTAAACACAATACGGGAAACACCATATATTTT. Its product reads: CSATKHNTGNTIYF.